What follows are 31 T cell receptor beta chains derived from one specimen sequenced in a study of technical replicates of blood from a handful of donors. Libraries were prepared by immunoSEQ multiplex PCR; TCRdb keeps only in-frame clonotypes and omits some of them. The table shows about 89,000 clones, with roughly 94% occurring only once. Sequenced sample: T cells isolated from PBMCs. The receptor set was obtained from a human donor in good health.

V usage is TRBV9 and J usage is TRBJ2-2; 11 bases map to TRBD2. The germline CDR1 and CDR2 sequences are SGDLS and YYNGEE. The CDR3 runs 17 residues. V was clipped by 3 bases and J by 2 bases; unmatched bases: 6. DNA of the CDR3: TGTGCCAGCAGCGGACGACTAGCGGGGACAAACACCGGGGAGCTGTTTTTT. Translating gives CASSGRLAGTNTGELFF.

CDR3 in amino acids: CASSLVGATGGTGELFF. The CDR3 DNA follows: TGTGCCAGCAGCTTAGTAGGGGCTACGGGGGGCACCGGGGAGCTGTTTTTT. The chain is built from TRBV11-3 and TRBJ2-2; 7 bases line up with TRBD2. V gave up 1 base and J gave up 4 bases; unmatched junction bases: 9. The CDR3 totals 17 residues. Germline-derived CDR1 and CDR2 are SGHNT and YENEEA.

CDR3 protein: CASSMRTSTDTQYF. CDR3 coding DNA: TGTGCCAGCAGTATGAGGACTAGCACAGATACGCAGTATTTT. The chain is built from TRBV6-5 and TRBJ2-3; a weak D match, TRBD2 (5 bases). V lost 5 bases to trimming and J lost 0 bases, with 9 bases between them. CDR1 is MNHEY and CDR2 is SVGAGI in the germline V gene. CDR3 length equals 14 residues.

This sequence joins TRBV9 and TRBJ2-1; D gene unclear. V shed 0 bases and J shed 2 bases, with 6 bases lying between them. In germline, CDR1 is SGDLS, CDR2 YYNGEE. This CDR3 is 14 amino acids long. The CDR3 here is CASSVAIPYNEQFF. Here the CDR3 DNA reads TGTGCCAGCAGCGTAGCCATCCCCTACAATGAGCAGTTCTTC.

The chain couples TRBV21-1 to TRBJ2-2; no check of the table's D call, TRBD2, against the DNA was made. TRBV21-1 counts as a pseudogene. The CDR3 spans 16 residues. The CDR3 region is CASSKGRSRGPGELFF. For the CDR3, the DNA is TGTGCCAGCAGCAAAGGGCGGAGTAGAGGTCCCGGGGAGCTGTTTTTT.

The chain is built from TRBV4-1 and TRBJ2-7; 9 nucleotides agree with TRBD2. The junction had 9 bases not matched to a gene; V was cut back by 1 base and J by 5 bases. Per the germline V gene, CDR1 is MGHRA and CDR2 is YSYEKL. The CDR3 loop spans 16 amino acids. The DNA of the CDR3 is TGCGCCAGCAGCCAAGGACGGGCGGGAGGGCCGGACGAGCAGTACTTC. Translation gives CASSQGRAGGPDEQYF.

The CDR3, as DNA: TGTGCCTGGAGTGTAGGATTTGGGGGACAGGCCGCAACGGATGGCTACACCTTC. This translates into CAWSVGFGGQAATDGYTF. The rearrangement links TRBV30 to TRBJ1-2; 8 nucleotides agree with TRBD1. This CDR3 has 18 amino acids. The germline CDR1 and CDR2 sequences are GTSNPN and SVGIG (reference sequence). J gave up 6 bases and V 0 bases, and 18 bases lay outside the gene matches.

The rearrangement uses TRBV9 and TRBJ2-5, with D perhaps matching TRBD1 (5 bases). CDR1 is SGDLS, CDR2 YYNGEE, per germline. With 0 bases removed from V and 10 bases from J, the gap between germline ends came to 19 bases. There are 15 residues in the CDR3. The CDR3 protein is CASSVDPLHLTVQYF. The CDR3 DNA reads TGTGCCAGCAGCGTAGACCCTCTCCACTTGACAGTCCAGTACTTC.

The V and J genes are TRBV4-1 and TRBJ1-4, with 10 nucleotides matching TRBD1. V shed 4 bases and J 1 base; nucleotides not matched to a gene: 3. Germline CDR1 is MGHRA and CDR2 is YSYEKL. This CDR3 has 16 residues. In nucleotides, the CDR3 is TGCGCCAGCAGCCGGACAGGGGGTCAAACTAATGAAAAACTGTTTTTT. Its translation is CASSRTGGQTNEKLFF.

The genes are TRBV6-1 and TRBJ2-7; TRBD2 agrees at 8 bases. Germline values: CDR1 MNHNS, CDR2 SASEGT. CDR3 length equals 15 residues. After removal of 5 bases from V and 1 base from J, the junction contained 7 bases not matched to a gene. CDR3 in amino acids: CASSPTGLGSYEQYF. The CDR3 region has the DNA TGTGCCAGCAGTCCGACGGGACTAGGATCCTACGAGCAGTACTTC.

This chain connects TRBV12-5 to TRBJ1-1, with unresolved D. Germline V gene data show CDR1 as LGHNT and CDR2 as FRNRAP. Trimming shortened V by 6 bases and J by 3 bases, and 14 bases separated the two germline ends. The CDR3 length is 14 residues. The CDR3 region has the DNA TGTGCTAGTGGGACTGGATCCCCCTACACTGAAGCTTTCTTT. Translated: CASGTGSPYTEAFF.

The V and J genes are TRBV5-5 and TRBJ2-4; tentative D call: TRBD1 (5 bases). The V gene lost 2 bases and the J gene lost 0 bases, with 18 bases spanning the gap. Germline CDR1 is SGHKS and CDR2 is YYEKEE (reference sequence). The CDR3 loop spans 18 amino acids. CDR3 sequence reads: CASSLPPDKLLAKNIQYF. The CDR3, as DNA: TGTGCCAGCAGCTTACCACCGGACAAGTTGCTAGCCAAAAACATTCAGTACTTC. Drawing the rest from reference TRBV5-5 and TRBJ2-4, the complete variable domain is DAGVTQSPTHLIKTRGQQVTLRCSPISGHKSVSWYQQVLGQGPQFIFQYYEKEERGRGNFPDRFSARQFPNYSSELNVNALLLGDSALYLCASSLPPDKLLAKNIQYFGAGTRLSVL.

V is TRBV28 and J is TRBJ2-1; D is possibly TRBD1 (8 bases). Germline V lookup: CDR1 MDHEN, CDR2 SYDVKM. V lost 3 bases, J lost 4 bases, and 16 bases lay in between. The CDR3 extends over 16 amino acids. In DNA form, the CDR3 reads TGTGCCAGCAGTTTTCGGACAGGGAGGGAATACAATGAGCAGTTCTTC. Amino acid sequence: CASSFRTGREYNEQFF.

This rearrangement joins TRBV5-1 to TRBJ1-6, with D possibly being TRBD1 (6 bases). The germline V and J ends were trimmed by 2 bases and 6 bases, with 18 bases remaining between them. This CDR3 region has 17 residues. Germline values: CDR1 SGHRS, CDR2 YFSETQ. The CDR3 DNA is TGCGCCAGCAGCTTCGTCAGTACGGGGACATTTAATTCACCCCTCCACTTT. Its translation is CASSFVSTGTFNSPLHF.

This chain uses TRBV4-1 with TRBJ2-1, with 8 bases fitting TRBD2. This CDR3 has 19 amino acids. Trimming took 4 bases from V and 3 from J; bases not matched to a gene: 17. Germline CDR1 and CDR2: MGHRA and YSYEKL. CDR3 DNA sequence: TGCGCCAGCAGCCTCATGAGCCTAGCGGGCCCCCGGGGCTACAATGAGCAGTTCTTC. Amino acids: CASSLMSLAGPRGYNEQFF.

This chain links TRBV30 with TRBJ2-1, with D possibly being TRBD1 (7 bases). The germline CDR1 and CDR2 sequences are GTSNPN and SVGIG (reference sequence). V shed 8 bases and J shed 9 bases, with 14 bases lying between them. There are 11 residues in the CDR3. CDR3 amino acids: CAGGGGFEQFF. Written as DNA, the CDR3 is TGTGCCGGAGGAGGGGGCTTTGAGCAGTTCTTC.

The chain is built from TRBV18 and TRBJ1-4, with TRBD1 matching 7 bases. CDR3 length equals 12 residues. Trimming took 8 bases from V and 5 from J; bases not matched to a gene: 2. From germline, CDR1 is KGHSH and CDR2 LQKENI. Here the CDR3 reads CASRQGNEKLFF. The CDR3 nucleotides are TGTGCCAGCCGACAGGGAAATGAAAAACTGTTTTTT.

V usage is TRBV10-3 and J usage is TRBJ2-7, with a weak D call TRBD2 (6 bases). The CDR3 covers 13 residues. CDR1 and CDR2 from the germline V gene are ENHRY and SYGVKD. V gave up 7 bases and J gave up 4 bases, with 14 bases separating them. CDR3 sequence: CAITPSGVYEQYF. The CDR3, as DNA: TGTGCCATCACCCCGTCGGGGGTTTACGAGCAGTACTTC.

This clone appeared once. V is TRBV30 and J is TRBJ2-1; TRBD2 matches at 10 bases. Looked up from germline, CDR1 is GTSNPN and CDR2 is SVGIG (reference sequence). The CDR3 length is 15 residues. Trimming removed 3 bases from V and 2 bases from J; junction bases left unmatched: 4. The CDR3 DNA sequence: TGTGCCTGGAGGATAAGCGGGGGGGCCTACAATGAGCAGTTCTTC. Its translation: CAWRISGGAYNEQFF.

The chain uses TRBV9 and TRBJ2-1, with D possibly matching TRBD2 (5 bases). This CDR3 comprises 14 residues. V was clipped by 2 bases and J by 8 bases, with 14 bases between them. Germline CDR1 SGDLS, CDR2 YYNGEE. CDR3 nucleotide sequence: TGTGCCAGCAGCGTCCTAGCCCAGAGGGATGAGCAGTTCTTC. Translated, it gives CASSVLAQRDEQFF. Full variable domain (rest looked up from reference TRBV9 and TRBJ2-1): DSGVTQTPKHLITATGQRVTLRCSPRSGDLSVYWYQQSLDQGLQFLIQYYNGEERAKGNILERFSAQQFPDLHSELNLSSLELGDSALYFCASSVLAQRDEQFFGPGTRLTVL.

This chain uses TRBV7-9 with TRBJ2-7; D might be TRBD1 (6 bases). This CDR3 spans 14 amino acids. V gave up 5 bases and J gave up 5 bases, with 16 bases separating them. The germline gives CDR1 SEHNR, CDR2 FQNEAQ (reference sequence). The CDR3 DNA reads TGTGCCAGCAGCCAGACACCGGGACACAACGAGCAGTACTTC. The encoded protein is CASSQTPGHNEQYF.

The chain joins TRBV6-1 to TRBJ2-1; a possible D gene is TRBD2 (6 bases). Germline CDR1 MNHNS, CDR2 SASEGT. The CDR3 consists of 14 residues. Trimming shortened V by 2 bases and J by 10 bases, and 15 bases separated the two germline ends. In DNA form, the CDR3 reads TGTGCCAGCAGTGAATATGGGGGAGGAGCCGAGCAGTTCTTC. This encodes CASSEYGGGAEQFF.

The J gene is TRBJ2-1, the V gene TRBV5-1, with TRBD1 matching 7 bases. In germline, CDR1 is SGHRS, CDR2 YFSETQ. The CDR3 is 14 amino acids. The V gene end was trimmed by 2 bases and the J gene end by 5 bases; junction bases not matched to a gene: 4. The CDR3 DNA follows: TGCGCCAGCAGCTTACAGGGGCTCAACAATGAGCAGTTCTTC. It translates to CASSLQGLNNEQFF.

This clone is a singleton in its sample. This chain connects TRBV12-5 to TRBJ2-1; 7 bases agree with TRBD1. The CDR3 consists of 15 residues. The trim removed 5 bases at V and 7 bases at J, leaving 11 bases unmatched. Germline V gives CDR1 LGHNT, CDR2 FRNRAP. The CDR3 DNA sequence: TGTGCTAGTGGTGACGGGACAGCTCCTTCGAATGAGCAGTTCTTC. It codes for CASGDGTAPSNEQFF. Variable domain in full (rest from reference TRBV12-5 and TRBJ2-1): DARVTQTPRHKVTEMGQEVTMRCQPILGHNTVFWYRQTMMQGLELLAYFRNRAPLDDSGMPKDRFSAEMPDATLATLKIQPSEPRDSAVYFCASGDGTAPSNEQFFGPGTRLTVL.

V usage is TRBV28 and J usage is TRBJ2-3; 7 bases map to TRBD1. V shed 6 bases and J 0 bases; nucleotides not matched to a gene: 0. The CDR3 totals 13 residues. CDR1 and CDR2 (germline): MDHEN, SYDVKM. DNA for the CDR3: TGTGCCAGCAGGGGACAGAGCACAGATACGCAGTATTTT. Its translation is CASRGQSTDTQYF.

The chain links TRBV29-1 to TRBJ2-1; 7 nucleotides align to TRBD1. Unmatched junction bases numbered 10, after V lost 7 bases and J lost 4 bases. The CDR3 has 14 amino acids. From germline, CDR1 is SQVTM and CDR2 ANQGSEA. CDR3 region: CSAAGDRAYNEQFF. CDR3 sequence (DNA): TGCAGCGCCGCCGGCGACAGGGCTTACAATGAGCAGTTCTTC.

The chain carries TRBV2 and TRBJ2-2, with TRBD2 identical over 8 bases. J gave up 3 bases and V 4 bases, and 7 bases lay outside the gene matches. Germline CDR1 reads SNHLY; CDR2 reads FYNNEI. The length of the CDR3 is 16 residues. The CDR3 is CASSVYTSGDTGELFF. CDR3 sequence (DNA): TGTGCCAGCAGTGTGTACACTAGCGGTGACACCGGGGAGCTGTTTTTT.

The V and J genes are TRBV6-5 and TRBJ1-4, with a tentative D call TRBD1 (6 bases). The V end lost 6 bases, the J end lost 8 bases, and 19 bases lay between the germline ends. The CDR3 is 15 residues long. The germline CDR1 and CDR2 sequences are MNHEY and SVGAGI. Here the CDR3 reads CASSPAGAWGEKLFF. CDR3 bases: TGTGCCAGCAGCCCCGCGGGGGCCTGGGGGGAAAAACTGTTTTTT.

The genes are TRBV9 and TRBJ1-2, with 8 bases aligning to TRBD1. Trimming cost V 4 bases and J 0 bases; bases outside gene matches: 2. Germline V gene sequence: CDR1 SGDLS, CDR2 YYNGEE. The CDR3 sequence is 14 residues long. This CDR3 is CASSPQGANYGYTF. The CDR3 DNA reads TGTGCCAGCAGCCCACAGGGGGCTAACTATGGCTACACCTTC.

DNA of the CDR3: TGTGCCAGCAGCTCCCGGACAGGTCCTGGAAACACCATATATTTT. Translated: CASSSRTGPGNTIYF. The rearrangement uses TRBV5-4 and TRBJ1-3, with 7 bases aligning to TRBD1. V trimming: 3 bases; J trimming: 2 bases; junction bases outside the gene matches: 5. CDR1 is SGHNT and CDR2 is YYREEE in the germline V gene (reference sequence). The CDR3 is 15 amino acids.

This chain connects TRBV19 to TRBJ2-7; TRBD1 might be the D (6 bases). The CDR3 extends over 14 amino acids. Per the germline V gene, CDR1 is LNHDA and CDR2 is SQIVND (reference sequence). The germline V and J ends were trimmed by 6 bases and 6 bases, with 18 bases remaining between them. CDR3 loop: CASRAQGQSGEQYF. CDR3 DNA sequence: TGTGCCAGTAGGGCGCAAGGACAGTCCGGCGAGCAGTACTTC.